This T cell receptor beta chain was sequenced for a study of T cells expressing NK-cell markers. Overall study findings and caveats: A few donors showed these clonotypes also leading the CD3+CD56-NKG2C+ fraction. Dominant NKG2C+ clonotype frequencies of about 1.0-7.0% of CD8+ T cells were measured in over 5 donors.

With regard to this clonotype: Its matching antigen is unknown.

For TCR beta, cDNA was produced by 5'RACE template switching with UMIs. For each CDR3 protein, TCRdb gives one entry from its re-call of the 5' RACE reads, without DNA. This repertoire includes approximately 150,000 distinct CDR3 sequences. The length of the CDR3 is 14 residues. In germline, CDR1 is MNHEY, CDR2 SVGAGI. This clonotype was sampled from a woman between 18 and 75 years old in good health. This rearrangement joins TRBV6-5 to TRBJ2-1; the TCRdb call, TRBD1, lacks DNA for checking. Sample: blood T cells: a sorted CD56 or NKG2C T cell subset, CD4+ or CD8+ T cells, or bulk PBMC T cells (not recorded which). The CDR3 region is CASSSTGAVGEQFF.